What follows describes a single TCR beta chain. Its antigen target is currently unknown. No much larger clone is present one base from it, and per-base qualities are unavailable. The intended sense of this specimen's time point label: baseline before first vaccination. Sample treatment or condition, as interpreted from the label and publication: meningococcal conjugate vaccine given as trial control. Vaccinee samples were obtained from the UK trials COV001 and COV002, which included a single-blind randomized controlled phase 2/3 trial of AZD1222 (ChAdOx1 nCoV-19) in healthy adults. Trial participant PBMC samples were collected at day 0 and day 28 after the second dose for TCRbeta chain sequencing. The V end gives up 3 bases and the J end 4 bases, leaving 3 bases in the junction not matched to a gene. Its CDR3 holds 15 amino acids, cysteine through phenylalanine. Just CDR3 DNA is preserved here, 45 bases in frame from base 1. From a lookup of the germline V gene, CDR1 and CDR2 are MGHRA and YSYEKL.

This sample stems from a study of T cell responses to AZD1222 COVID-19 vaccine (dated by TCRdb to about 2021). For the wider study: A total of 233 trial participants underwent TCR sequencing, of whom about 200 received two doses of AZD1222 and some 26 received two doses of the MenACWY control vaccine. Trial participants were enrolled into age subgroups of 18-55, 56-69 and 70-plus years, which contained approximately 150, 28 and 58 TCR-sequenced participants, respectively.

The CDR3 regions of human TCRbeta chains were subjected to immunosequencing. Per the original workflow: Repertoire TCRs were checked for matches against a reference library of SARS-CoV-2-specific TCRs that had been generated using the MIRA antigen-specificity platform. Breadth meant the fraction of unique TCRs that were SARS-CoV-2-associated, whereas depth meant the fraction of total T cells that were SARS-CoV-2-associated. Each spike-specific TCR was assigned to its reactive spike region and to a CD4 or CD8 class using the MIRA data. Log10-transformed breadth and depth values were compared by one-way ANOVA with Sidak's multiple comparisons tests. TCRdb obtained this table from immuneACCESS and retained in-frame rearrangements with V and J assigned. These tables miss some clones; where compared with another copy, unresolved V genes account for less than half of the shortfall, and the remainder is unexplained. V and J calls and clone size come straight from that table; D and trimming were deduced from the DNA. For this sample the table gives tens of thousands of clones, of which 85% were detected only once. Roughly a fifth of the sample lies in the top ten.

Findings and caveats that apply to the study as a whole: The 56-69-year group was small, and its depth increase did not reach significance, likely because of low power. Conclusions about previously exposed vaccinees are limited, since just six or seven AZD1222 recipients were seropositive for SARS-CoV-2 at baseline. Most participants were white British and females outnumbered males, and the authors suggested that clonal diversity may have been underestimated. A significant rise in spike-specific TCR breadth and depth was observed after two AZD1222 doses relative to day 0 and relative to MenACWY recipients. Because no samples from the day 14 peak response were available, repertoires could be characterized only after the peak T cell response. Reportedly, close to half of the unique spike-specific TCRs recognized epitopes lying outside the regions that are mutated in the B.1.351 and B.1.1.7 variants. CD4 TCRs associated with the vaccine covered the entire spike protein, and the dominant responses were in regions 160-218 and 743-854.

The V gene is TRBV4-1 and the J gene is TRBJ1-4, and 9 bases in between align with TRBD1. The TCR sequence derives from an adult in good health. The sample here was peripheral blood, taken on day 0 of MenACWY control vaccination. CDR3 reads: CASSQDRGSNEKLFF. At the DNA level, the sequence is TGCGCCAGCAGCCAGGACAGGGGTAGTAATGAAAAACTGTTTTTT.